Listed here are 3 T cell receptor beta chains from one sample, sequenced in a study of blood T cell repertoires in COVID-19. Generated by immunoSEQ multiplex PCR, the TCRdb table keeps only in-frame clones and is missing some. The data contain around 470,000 clones, 89% of them singletons. The source material was peripheral blood. The receptors were sampled from a man in his late teens or twenties with COVID-19, enrolled during active disease.

CDR3 region: CASSSLSTSAGEQFF. CDR3 nucleotide sequence: TGTGCCAGCAGTTCACTTTCCACTAGTGCCGGTGAGCAGTTCTTC. The V call is TRBV27, the J call TRBJ2-1, with a weak D call TRBD2 (5 bases). Germline loops: CDR1 MNHEY, CDR2 SMNVEV (reference sequence). The length of the CDR3 is 15 residues. V dropped 4 bases and J dropped 9 bases, with 19 bases sitting between them.

The J gene is TRBJ2-1, the V gene TRBV6-4; D possibly corresponds to TRBD2 (5 bases). This CDR3 region has 16 residues. Germline CDR1 reads MRHNA; CDR2 reads SNTAGT. With 0 bases removed from V and 0 bases from J, the gap between germline ends came to 9 bases. CDR3 region: CASSDSSGSSYNEQFF. The CDR3, as DNA: TGTGCCAGCAGTGACTCGAGCGGAAGCTCCTACAATGAGCAGTTCTTC.

The chain joins TRBV5-1 to TRBJ2-1; perhaps TRBD2 as D (6 bases). Germline V gives CDR1 SGHRS, CDR2 YFSETQ. The CDR3 covers 15 residues. V was clipped by 4 bases and J by 6 bases, with 17 bases between them. CDR3 nucleotides: TGCGCCAGCAGCGACCAAAGAGGAGGGTCCAATGAGCAGTTCTTC. It specifies CASSDQRGGSNEQFF. Variable domain in full (rest from reference TRBV5-1 and TRBJ2-1): KAGVTQTPRYLIKTRGQQVTLSCSPISGHRSVSWYQQTPGQGLQFLFEYFSETQRNKGNFPGRFSGRQFSNSRSEMNVSTLELGDSALYLCASSDQRGGSNEQFFGPGTRLTVL.